This T cell receptor (beta chain) was captured in a study of blood T cell repertoires in COVID-19. Study details: Sites across the United States, Italy and Spain contributed samples from acute and convalescent COVID-19.

In assigning cohorts, the study relied on participant-reported clinical history. Clones were read by immunoSEQ multiplex PCR, and TCRdb kept only the in-frame ones, dropping some. The sample holds 350,000 to 450,000 clones, about 90% seen once. V lost 8 bases, J lost 3 bases, and 3 bases stayed unmatched. CDR1 MNHEY and CDR2 SMNVEV come from the germline V gene (reference sequence). This CDR3 region has 13 residues. The chain employs TRBV27 and TRBJ1-4; 7 bases map to TRBD1. The clonotype originates from a man in his forties in a cohort exposed to, infected with or recovered from COVID-19 (not recorded which). Material: PBMCs or T cells enriched from blood (not recorded which). The chain's CDR3 is CASRQGSNEKLFF. CDR3 nucleotides: TGTGCCAGCCGACAGGGCTCTAATGAAAAACTGTTTTTT. The complete variable domain, with remaining parts taken from reference TRBV27 and TRBJ1-4, reads EAQVTQNPRYLITVTGKKLTVTCSQNMNHEYMSWYRQDPGLGLRQIYYSMNVEVTDKGDVPEGYKVSRKEKRNFPLILESPSPNQTSLYFCASRQGSNEKLFFGSGTQLSVL.